The T cell receptor (beta chain) under discussion was sequenced for a study of radiotherapy plus CTLA-4 blockade in lung cancer. Study overall: Objective response rate was around 20%; disease control rate, 25% to 35%.

Clones were sequenced by immunoSEQ multiplex PCR, and TCRdb holds only the in-frame ones, with some missing. Of about 51,000 clones in the sample, 77% were seen once. Study results and caveats: Reports identified early blood T cell clone dynamics, with interferon-beta, as the best response predictor. The study found tumor-derived TCR clones expanded in blood after radiotherapy plus ipilimumab.

The CDR3 has 13 residues. CDR1 SNHLY and CDR2 FYNNEI come from the germline V gene. Losses at the gene ends were 6 bases for V and 4 bases for J; bases not matched to a gene: 3. Notes on this clone: The antigen remains undetermined.

The TCR comes from a human donor with non-small cell lung cancer whose response to radiotherapy plus ipilimumab could not be evaluated. The sample was peripheral blood, taken from a patient treated with radiotherapy plus ipilimumab. J is TRBJ1-5 and V is TRBV2, with TRBD1 matching 7 bases. In nucleotides, the CDR3 is TGTGCCAGCAGGGGACAGCAGAATCAGCCCCAGCATTTT. Translation gives CASRGQQNQPQHF.